Sequencing of this T cell receptor beta chain was carried out in a study of T cell responses to AZD1222 COVID-19 vaccine. V lost 5 bases and J lost 5; bases outside the gene matches: 13. Germline CDR1 reads SGHTA; CDR2 reads FQGNSA. CDR3 length: 17 residues. Method: immunoSEQ multiplex PCR; TCRdb's copy keeps in-frame clones and lacks some. The sample gives around 100,000 clones, around nine tenths of which show up once; about a sixth is in the top ten. The source is an adult in good health. The chain employs TRBV7-2 and TRBJ1-4; 8 nucleotides agree with TRBD1. Material: peripheral blood, obtained on day 0 of AZD1222 vaccination. The CDR3 region has the DNA TGTGCCAGCAGCAATAAATGGGACGGACAGGGAAATGAAAAACTGTTTTTT. Protein sequence: CASSNKWDGQGNEKLFF.